Each of the 10 T cell receptor beta chains below was sequenced from the same sample in a study of T cells after yellow fever vaccination. TCRdb reanalysed the 5' RACE reads using MiXCR and keeps one entry per CDR3 protein. The sample yields 300,000 to 350,000 distinct CDR3 sequences, approximately 4.2% seen once. The material was PBMCs, obtained 5 days after the yellow fever booster vaccination. Source of these receptors: a man younger than 35 who received the YFV17D yellow fever vaccine.

This clonotype was detected only a few times. The chain is built from TRBV7-8 and TRBJ1-4; no clear D. Germline V gene data show CDR1 as SGHVS and CDR2 as FQNEAQ. Trimming took off 3 bases at V and 4 bases at J, with 9 bases between the two ends. There are 14 residues in the CDR3. The CDR3 nucleotides are TGTGCCAGCAGCTTGGTTCGGAGTAATGAAAAACTGTTTTTT. This codes for CASSLVRSNEKLFF.

This clonotype was detected many times. At one boundary the junction diverges from the germline segment, which might be a read error. The chain combines TRBV5-1 with TRBJ2-3, with D hard to call. The germline gives CDR1 SGHRS, CDR2 YFSETQ. The CDR3 loop spans 12 amino acids. CDR3 nucleotide sequence: TGTGCCAGCAGCTTAGCCCCAGATACGCAGTATTTT. It specifies CASSLAPDTQYF.

The chain combines TRBV7-3 with TRBJ2-7, with D unresolved. Trimming pared 7 bases from V and 0 bases from J, leaving 4 bases between. The CDR3 is 11 residues long. Germline V gene data show CDR1 as SGHTA and CDR2 as FQGTGA. Here the CDR3 reads CASTFSYEQYF. The DNA of the CDR3 is TGTGCCAGCACCTTCTCCTACGAGCAGTACTTC.

This clonotype was detected ten times or more. The chain is built from TRBV7-2 and TRBJ1-2; 8 bases match TRBD1. The CDR3 covers 15 residues. Germline CDR1 SGHTA, CDR2 FQGNSA. Trimming cost V 1 base and J 4 bases; bases outside gene matches: 5. CDR3 nucleotide sequence: TGTGCCAGCAGCTTAGACTTCGACAGGGGCTATGGCTACACCTTC. It translates to CASSLDFDRGYGYTF.

This clonotype was counted ten times or more. CDR3 protein: CASSSRLAMFNEQFF. The CDR3 nucleotides read TGTGCCAGCAGTTCTCGACTAGCGATGTTTAATGAGCAGTTCTTC. The rearrangement links TRBV27 to TRBJ2-1; 8 bases line up with TRBD2. This CDR3 region has 15 residues. Losses at the gene ends were 4 bases for V and 7 bases for J; bases not matched to a gene: 9. In germline, CDR1 is MNHEY, CDR2 SMNVEV (reference sequence).

This clonotype was recorded a few times. V gene TRBV5-6 combines with J gene TRBJ2-3, with no clear D. Trimming pared 2 bases from V and 1 base from J, leaving 11 bases between. The CDR3 consists of 15 residues. The germline V gene has CDR1 SGHDT and CDR2 YYEEEE. The CDR3 here is CASSFVSPGTDTQYF. The CDR3 DNA sequence: TGTGCCAGCAGCTTCGTATCCCCTGGCACAGATACGCAGTATTTT. The complete variable domain, with remaining parts taken from reference TRBV5-6 and TRBJ2-3, reads DAGVTQSPTHLIKTRGQQVTLRCSPKSGHDTVSWYQQALGQGPQFIFQYYEEEERQRGNFPDRFSGHQFPNYSSELNVNALLLGDSALYLCASSFVSPGTDTQYFGPGTRLTVL.

The chain carries TRBV7-2 and TRBJ2-3; D remains ambiguous. This CDR3 is built from 14 residues. V was clipped by 1 base and J by 4 bases, with 9 bases between them. Looked up from germline, CDR1 is SGHTA and CDR2 is FQGNSA. Here the CDR3 DNA reads TGTGCCAGCAGCTTAGTAGTACACCCAGATACGCAGTATTTT. Its translation is CASSLVVHPDTQYF.

This clonotype showed up many times. The V gene is TRBV7-3, the J gene TRBJ2-1, with TRBD2 matching over 8 bases. This CDR3 contains 13 residues. Germline lookup yields CDR1 SGHTA and CDR2 FQGTGA. V lost 5 bases, J lost 9 bases, and 6 bases stayed unmatched. The CDR3 sequence is CASSPGTRSEQFF. CDR3 nucleotides: TGTGCCAGCAGCCCCGGGACTAGGAGTGAGCAGTTCTTC.

In this sample, this clonotype turned up many times. The gene calls are TRBV20-1 and TRBJ1-2; D is uncertain. In germline, CDR1 is DFQATT, CDR2 SNEGSKA (reference sequence). Deletions cut 2 bases from V and 4 bases from J, with 14 bases between. This CDR3 comprises 14 residues. The CDR3 bases are TGCAGTGCTAGATGGTGGCAGGCAAGCTATGGCTACACCTTC. Protein sequence: CSARWWQASYGYTF.

The chain uses TRBV18 and TRBJ2-7, with D possibly being TRBD1 (6 bases). Trimming took off 2 bases at V and 2 bases at J, with 7 bases between the two ends. The germline CDR1 and CDR2 sequences are KGHSH and LQKENI. This CDR3 spans 13 amino acids. CDR3 protein: CASSPGDTYEQYF. CDR3 bases: TGTGCCAGCTCACCAGGGGACACCTACGAGCAGTACTTC.